This T cell receptor beta chain was identified during a study of a mutant IDH1 vaccine in newly diagnosed glioma. Study as a whole: The vaccination schedule gave patients eight doses in weeks 1, 3, 5, 7, 11, 15, 19 and 23. Every participant had undergone radiotherapy, temozolomide, or both before, and most underwent both. Vaccination started 4-6 weeks after radiotherapy alone, or with temozolomide cycles. General study points: Variations in leading peripheral T cell clonotypes appeared to have no connection with pseudoprogression.

Comments on this clone: As yet, its antigen is unknown.

Trimming left V 4 bases short and J 0 bases short, with 6 bases between. From germline, CDR1 is MDHEN and CDR2 SYDVKM. This CDR3 contains 13 residues. Generated by immunoSEQ multiplex PCR, the TCRdb table keeps only in-frame clones and is missing some. The data show roughly 130,000 clones, with about four fifths seen just once and around 5.5% held by the top ten. Time point denoted: week 11, during vaccination. The content of each vaccine dose was 300 ug of mutant IDH1 20-mer peptide, and topical imiquimod accompanied it. The chain carries TRBV28 and TRBJ1-1, with unresolved D. This clonotype was sampled from a man in his forties with glioma. Sequenced here: PBMCs, sampled from a glioma patient whose treatment included an IDH1 peptide vaccine. This chain's CDR3 is CASSSRMNTEAFF. The CDR3 DNA is TGTGCCAGCAGTTCCCGAATGAACACTGAAGCTTTCTTT.